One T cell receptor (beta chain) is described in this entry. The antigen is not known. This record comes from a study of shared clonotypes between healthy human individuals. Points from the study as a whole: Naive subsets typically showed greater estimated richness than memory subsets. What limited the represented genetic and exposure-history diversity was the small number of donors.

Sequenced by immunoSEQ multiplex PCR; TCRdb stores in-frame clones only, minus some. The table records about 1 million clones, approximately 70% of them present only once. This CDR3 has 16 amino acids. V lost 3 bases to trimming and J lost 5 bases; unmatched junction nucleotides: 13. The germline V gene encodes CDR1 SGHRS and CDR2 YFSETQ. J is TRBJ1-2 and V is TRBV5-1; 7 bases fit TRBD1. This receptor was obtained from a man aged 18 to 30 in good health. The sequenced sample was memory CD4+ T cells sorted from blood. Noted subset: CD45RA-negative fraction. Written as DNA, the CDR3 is TGCGCCAGCAGCTACAAGACAGACAGGGCTTTGTATGGCTACACCTTC. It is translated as CASSYKTDRALYGYTF.